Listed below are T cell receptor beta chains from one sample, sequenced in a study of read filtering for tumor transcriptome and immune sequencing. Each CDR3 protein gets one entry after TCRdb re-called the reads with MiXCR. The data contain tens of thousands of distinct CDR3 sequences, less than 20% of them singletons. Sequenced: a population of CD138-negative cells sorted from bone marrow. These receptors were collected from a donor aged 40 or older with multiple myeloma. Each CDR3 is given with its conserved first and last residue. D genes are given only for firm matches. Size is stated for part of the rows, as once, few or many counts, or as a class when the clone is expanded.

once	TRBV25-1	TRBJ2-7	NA	CASSDVREPYF	TGTGCCAGTAGTGATGTCAGAGAGCCGTACTTC
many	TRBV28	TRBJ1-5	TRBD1	CASSSTGKGGQPQHF	TGTGCCAGCAGTTCGACAGGGAAGGGCGGTCAGCCCCAGCATTTT
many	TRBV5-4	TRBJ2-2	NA	CASSFKDYGELFF	TGTGCCAGCAGCTTCAAGGATTACGGGGAGCTGTTTTTT
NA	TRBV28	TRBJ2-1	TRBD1	CASSLVEGALYNEQFF	TGTGCCAGCAGTTTAGTAGAGGGGGCTCTTTACAATGAGCAGTTCTTC
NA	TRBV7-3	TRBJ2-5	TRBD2	CASSLIPGASGRGKTQYF	TGTGCCAGCAGCTTAATACCCGGGGCTAGCGGGAGGGGGAAGACCCAGTACTTC
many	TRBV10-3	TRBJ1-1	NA	CAIRRVQNTEAFF	TGTGCCATCAGACGGGTCCAGAACACTGAAGCTTTCTTT
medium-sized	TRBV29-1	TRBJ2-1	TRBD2	CSVEPGTSGSRQQFF	TGCAGCGTTGAACCCGGGACTAGCGGGAGTAGGCAGCAGTTCTTC
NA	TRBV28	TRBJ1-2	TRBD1	CASSPGTGISGYTF	TGTGCCAGCAGTCCCGGGACAGGGATTTCTGGCTACACCTTC
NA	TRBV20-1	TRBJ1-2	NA	CSACDMVRGRLDYGYTF	TGCAGCGCTTGCGATATGGTCCGGGGGCGCCTTGACTATGGCTACACCTTC
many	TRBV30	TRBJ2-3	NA	CAWSVRPETQYF	TGTGCCTGGAGTGTACGTCCAGAAACGCAGTATTTT
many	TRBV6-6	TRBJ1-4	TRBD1	CASINKIGQGADEKLFF	TGTGCCAGCATTAACAAAATCGGACAGGGGGCTGATGAAAAACTGTTTTTT
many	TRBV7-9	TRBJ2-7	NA	CASRGSGRRWSYEQYF	TGTGCCAGCAGAGGGTCCGGACGTCGGTGGAGCTACGAGCAGTACTTC
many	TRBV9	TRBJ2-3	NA	CASSGGLSPSTDTQYF	TGTGCCAGCAGCGGGGGGCTGAGCCCTAGCACAGATACGCAGTATTTT
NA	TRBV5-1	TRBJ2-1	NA	CASSLRQEYNEQFF	TGCGCCAGCAGCTTAAGGCAGGAATACAATGAGCAGTTCTTC
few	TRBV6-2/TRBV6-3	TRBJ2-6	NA	CASSPLSGGSSGANVLTF	TGTGCCAGCAGCCCCCTTAGCGGAGGGAGCTCTGGGGCCAACGTCCTGACTTTC
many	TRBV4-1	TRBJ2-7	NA	CASSGYSGPYEQYF	TGCGCCAGCTCCGGCTACTCAGGGCCCTACGAGCAGTACTTC
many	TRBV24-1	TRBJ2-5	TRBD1	CATSDWDRGFETQYF	TGTGCCACCAGTGATTGGGACAGGGGTTTCGAGACCCAGTACTTC
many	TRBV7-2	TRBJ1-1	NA	CASSRSVRVKNTEAFF	TGTGCCAGCAGCCGATCCGTTCGGGTAAAGAACACTGAAGCTTTCTTT
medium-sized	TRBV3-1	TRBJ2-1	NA	CASSLRGSSYNEQFF	TGTGCCAGCAGTCTACGGGGCAGCTCCTACAATGAGCAGTTCTTC
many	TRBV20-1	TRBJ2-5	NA	CSARDLRAAIQETQYF	TGCAGTGCTAGAGATCTAAGAGCGGCGATCCAAGAGACCCAGTACTTC
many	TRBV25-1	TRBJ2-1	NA	CASSEYENNEQFF	TGTGCCAGCAGTGAATATGAAAACAATGAGCAGTTCTTC
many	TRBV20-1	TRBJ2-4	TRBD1	CSAPTGGNIQYF	TGCAGTGCTCCCACAGGGGGAAACATTCAGTACTTC
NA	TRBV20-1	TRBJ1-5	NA	CSAWGGWGNQPQHF	TGCAGTGCTTGGGGGGGATGGGGAAATCAGCCCCAGCATTTT
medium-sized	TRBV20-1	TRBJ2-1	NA	CSANPADVYGEQFF	TGCAGTGCTAATCCTGCAGACGTTTATGGTGAGCAGTTCTTC
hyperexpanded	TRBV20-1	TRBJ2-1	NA	CSARDREGASDEQFF	TGCAGTGCTAGAGATCGTGAGGGAGCAAGCGATGAGCAGTTCTTC
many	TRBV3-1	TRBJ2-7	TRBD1	CASSGTVLSYEQYF	TGTGCCAGCAGCGGGACAGTTCTTTCCTACGAGCAGTACTTC
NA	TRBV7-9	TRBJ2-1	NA	CASSLPHTEQFF	TGTGCCAGCAGCTTACCGCATACTGAACAGTTCTTC
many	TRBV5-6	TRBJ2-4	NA	CASSWFEVVDKNIQYF	TGTGCCAGCAGCTGGTTTGAGGTGGTGGACAAAAACATTCAGTACTTC
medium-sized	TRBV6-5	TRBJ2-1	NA	CASSYSGALRNEQFF	TGTGCCAGCAGTTACTCGGGGGCCTTACGCAATGAGCAGTTCTTC
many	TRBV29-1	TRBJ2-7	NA	CSVERGRQYF	TGCAGCGTGGAAAGAGGGCGGCAGTACTTC
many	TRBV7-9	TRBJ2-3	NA	CASRSPQAPSTDTQYF	TGTGCCAGCCGGAGTCCCCAGGCACCTAGCACAGATACGCAGTATTTT
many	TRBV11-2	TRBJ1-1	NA	CASSLYENTEAFF	TGTGCCAGCAGCTTATACGAGAACACTGAAGCTTTCTTT
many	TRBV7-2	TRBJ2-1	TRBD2	CASSTLAGDLYNEQFF	TGTGCCAGCAGCACCTTAGCGGGAGACCTCTACAATGAGCAGTTCTTC
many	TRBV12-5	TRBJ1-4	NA	CASGFKGGGDEKLFF	TGTGCTAGTGGTTTCAAAGGGGGGGGGGATGAAAAACTGTTTTTT
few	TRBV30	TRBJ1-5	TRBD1	CAWSPGTGGQPQHF	TGTGCCTGGAGTCCCGGGACAGGGGGTCAGCCCCAGCATTTT
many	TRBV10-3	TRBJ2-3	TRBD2	CAISDHSGGQVGDTQYF	TGTGCCATCAGTGATCACAGCGGGGGCCAGGTAGGAGATACGCAGTATTTT
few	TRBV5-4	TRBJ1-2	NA	CASSLGHRRFDGYTF	TGTGCCAGCAGCTTGGGGCACAGGCGGTTCGATGGCTACACCTTC
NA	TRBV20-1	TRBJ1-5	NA	CSAIDRYSNQPQHF	TGCAGTGCTATTGACCGGTATAGCAATCAGCCCCAGCATTTT
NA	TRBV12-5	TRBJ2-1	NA	CASGRDSYNQQFF	TGCGCTAGTGGCAGGGACTCCTATAATCAGCAGTTCTTC
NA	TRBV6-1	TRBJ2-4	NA	CASSEVLGPKNIQYF	TGTGCCAGCAGTGAAGTCTTAGGTCCCAAAAACATTCAGTACTTC